This TCR beta chain was sequenced in a study of blood T cell repertoires in COVID-19. Assay: immunoSEQ multiplex PCR; the TCRdb copy retains only in-frame clones and omits some. The sample gives roughly 18,000 clones, approximately 91% of which show up once; roughly 15% is in the top ten. Looked up from germline, CDR1 is LNHDA and CDR2 is SQIVND (reference sequence). V was pared by 4 bases and J by 4 bases, with 9 bases of the junction left unmatched. The CDR3 sequence is 15 residues long. The source material was peripheral blood. The V call is TRBV19, the J call TRBJ1-2; 7 nucleotides align to TRBD1. The source of this sequence is a human donor in a cohort sampled during active COVID-19. The CDR3 spells CASSTRQGHGYGYTF. The CDR3 nucleotides read TGTGCCAGTAGTACCCGACAGGGACACGGCTATGGCTACACCTTC.